This entry is about one T cell receptor (beta chain). RNA was extracted and reverse transcribed into cDNA as the sequencing template. Here immunoSEQ multiplex PCR was the method, and the copy in TCRdb shows in-frame clones only, minus some. The data hold 150,000 to 200,000 clones, with about 65% observed a single time. The CDR3 loop spans 15 amino acids. The V and J ends lost 3 bases and 7 bases, in that order; junction bases with no gene match: 9. CDR1 LNHDA and CDR2 SQIVND come from the germline V gene (reference sequence). The data originate from a study of CD8+ T cells in alopecia areata. Treatment reported: oral pan-JAK inhibitor, 5-10 mg twice daily.

The material sequenced was CD4+ T cells sorted from blood, taken around week 50, from a patient treated with tofacitinib. The receptor was isolated from a human donor with alopecia areata. The chain combines TRBV19 with TRBJ1-5; 7 nucleotides agree with TRBD1. The CDR3 spells CASSIGSGGRQPQHF. The CDR3 nucleotides read TGTGCCAGTAGTATCGGGTCAGGGGGTCGGCAGCCCCAGCATTTT.